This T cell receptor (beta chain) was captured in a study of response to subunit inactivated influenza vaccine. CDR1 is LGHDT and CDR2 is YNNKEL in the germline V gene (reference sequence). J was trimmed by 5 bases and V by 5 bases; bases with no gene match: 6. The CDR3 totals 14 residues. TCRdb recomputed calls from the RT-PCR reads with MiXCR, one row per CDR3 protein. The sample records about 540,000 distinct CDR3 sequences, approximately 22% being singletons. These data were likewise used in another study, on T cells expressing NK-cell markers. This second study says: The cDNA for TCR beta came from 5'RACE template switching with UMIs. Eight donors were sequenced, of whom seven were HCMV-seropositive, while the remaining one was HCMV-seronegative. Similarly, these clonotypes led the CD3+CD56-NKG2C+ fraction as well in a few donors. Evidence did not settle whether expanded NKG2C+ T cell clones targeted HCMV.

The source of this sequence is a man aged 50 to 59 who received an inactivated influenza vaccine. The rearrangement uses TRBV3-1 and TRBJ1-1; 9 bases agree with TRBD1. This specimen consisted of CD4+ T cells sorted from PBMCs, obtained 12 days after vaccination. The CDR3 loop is CASSSRTGVTEAFF. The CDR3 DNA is TGTGCCAGCAGCTCCAGGACAGGGGTAACTGAAGCTTTCTTT.